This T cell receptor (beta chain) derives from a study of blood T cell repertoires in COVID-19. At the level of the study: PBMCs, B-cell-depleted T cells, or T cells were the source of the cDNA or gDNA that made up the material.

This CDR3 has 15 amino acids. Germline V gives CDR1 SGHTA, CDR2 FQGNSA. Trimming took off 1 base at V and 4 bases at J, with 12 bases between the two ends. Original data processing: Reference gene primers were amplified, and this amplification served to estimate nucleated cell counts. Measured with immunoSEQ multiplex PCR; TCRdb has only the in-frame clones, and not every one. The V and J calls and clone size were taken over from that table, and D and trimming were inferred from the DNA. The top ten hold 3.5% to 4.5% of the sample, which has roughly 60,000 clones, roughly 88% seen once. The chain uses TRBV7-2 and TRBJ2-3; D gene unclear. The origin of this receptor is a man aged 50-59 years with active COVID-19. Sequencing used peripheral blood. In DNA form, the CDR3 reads TGTGCCAGCAGCTTAGGTCTAGTTGCCCCAGATACGCAGTATTTT. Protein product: CASSLGLVAPDTQYF.